These 18 T cell receptor beta chains originate from one sample sequenced in a study of technical replicates of blood from a handful of donors. TCRdb's copy holds only in-frame clones and misses some; the assay was immunoSEQ multiplex PCR. The data hold more than 55,000 clones, with approximately 90% observed a single time. Sequenced: PBMCs. These receptors all come from a human donor in good health. Some clones in this sample may be carry-over from other donors' samples.

The chain carries TRBV4-2 and TRBJ1-1; TRBD1 matches at 9 bases. Germline CDR1 LGHNA, CDR2 YNFKEQ. CDR3 size: 15 residues. V lost 0 bases to trimming and J lost 6 bases; unmatched junction nucleotides: 5. The CDR3 reads CASSQDDRGWSEAFF. CDR3 DNA: TGTGCCAGCAGCCAAGATGACAGGGGGTGGTCTGAAGCTTTCTTT.

V and J are TRBV4-1 and TRBJ1-1; D call uncertain. Trimming shortened V by 1 base and J by 1 base, and 4 bases separated the two germline ends. CDR3 length: 13 residues. The germline V gene has CDR1 MGHRA and CDR2 YSYEKL. The CDR3 DNA sequence: TGCGCCAGCAGCCAAGGGCAGAACACTGAAGCTTTCTTT. As protein: CASSQGQNTEAFF.

In DNA, the CDR3 is TGTGCCATCAGTGGGGACAGGGGAACCGGGGAGCTGTTTTTT. The encoded protein is CAISGDRGTGELFF. V usage is TRBV10-3 and J usage is TRBJ2-2; TRBD1 agrees at 10 bases. The CDR3 totals 14 residues. The J segment lost 5 bases and the V segment lost 4 bases, leaving 1 base of the junction unmatched. The germline gives CDR1 ENHRY, CDR2 SYGVKD.

J is TRBJ1-2 and V is TRBV7-9, with a tentative D call TRBD1 (5 bases). Germline CDR1 SEHNR, CDR2 FQNEAQ (reference sequence). V was trimmed by 0 bases and J by 11 bases, leaving 10 bases between them. CDR3 length equals 12 residues. The DNA for the CDR3 is TGTGCCAGCAGCTTAGCCGGGGGGAATTACACCTTC. It translates to CASSLAGGNYTF.

The chain recombines TRBV4-1 with TRBJ2-3, with D possibly matching TRBD2 (5 bases). Trimming shortened V by 2 bases and J by 0 bases, and 9 bases separated the two germline ends. CDR1 and CDR2 from the germline V gene are MGHRA and YSYEKL. This CDR3 has 15 residues. The CDR3 here is CASSQQTGSTDTQYF. The CDR3 bases are TGCGCCAGCAGCCAACAAACGGGGAGCACAGATACGCAGTATTTT.

The rearrangement uses TRBV4-1 and TRBJ2-7; the match to TRBD1 covers 9 bases. V gave up 3 bases and J gave up 4 bases; unmatched junction bases: 4. Germline V CDR1 and CDR2: MGHRA, YSYEKL. This CDR3 is built from 14 residues. The CDR3 region is CASSHADRGYEQYF. The CDR3 DNA sequence: TGCGCCAGCAGCCATGCGGACAGGGGATACGAGCAGTACTTC.

The rearrangement joins TRBV7-6 to TRBJ2-7, with TRBD2 matching over 8 bases. This CDR3 comprises 13 residues. Germline V lookup: CDR1 SGHVS, CDR2 FNYEAQ. J lost 6 bases, V lost 2 bases, and 3 bases had no gene match. This chain's CDR3 is CASSLMSGGEQYF. DNA of the CDR3: TGTGCCAGCAGCTTAATGAGCGGGGGCGAGCAGTACTTC.

The table lists this clone with a count of one. The rearrangement links TRBV5-4 to TRBJ2-3; 15 bases match TRBD2. Trimming took 3 bases from V and 6 from J; bases not matched to a gene: 5. This CDR3 has 16 residues. The V gene's germline CDR1 is SGHNT and CDR2 YYREEE (reference sequence). As DNA, the CDR3 is TGTGCCAGCAGCTCCGAGGGACTAGCGGGGGGCGATACGCAGTATTTT. Residues: CASSSEGLAGGDTQYF.

The J gene is TRBJ2-3, the V gene TRBV2, with a weak D call TRBD1 (5 bases). The CDR3 spans 14 residues. Germline assignment: CDR1 SNHLY and CDR2 FYNNEI. V lost 3 bases to trimming and J lost 3 bases, with 10 bases between them. The CDR3 DNA reads TGTGCCAGCAGTGATGACAGAAGGACAGATACGCAGTATTTT. It is translated as CASSDDRRTDTQYF.

This chain joins TRBV21-1 and TRBJ2-3; the D call in the table, TRBD2, was not verified against the DNA. TRBV21-1 has pseudogene status. The CDR3 extends over 14 amino acids. Written as DNA, the CDR3 is TGTGCCAGCAGCGCTCCCTATCTCACAGATACGCAGTATTTT. Translating it yields CASSAPYLTDTQYF.

The chain recombines TRBV5-1 with TRBJ1-2; tentatively, D is TRBD1 (5 bases). V was cut by 4 bases and J by 3 bases, with 13 bases left in between. Germline V lookup: CDR1 SGHRS, CDR2 YFSETQ. The CDR3 extends over 14 amino acids. Here the CDR3 reads CASSTTGEDYGYTF. CDR3 DNA: TGCGCCAGCAGCACGACGGGGGAGGACTATGGCTACACCTTC.

The gene calls are TRBV6-6 and TRBJ1-1, with D unclear. V lost 6 bases to trimming and J lost 3 bases, with 8 bases between them. In germline, CDR1 is MNHNY, CDR2 SVGAGI (reference sequence). The CDR3 runs 12 residues. In nucleotides, the CDR3 is TGTGCCAGCAGCACGGACTACACTGAAGCTTTCTTT. As protein: CASSTDYTEAFF.

This clone is categorized as medium-sized. The rearrangement links TRBV2 to TRBJ1-2; D unclear. The germline CDR1 and CDR2 sequences are SNHLY and FYNNEI. The CDR3 loop spans 13 amino acids. V lost 6 bases to trimming and J lost 2 bases, with 10 bases between them. CDR3 coding DNA: TGTGCCAGCAGGGCGGGAAGCAACTATGGCTACACCTTC. This sequence encodes CASRAGSNYGYTF.

This clone was seen more than once but under ten times. The chain links TRBV29-1 to TRBJ1-1, with D tentatively TRBD1 (5 bases). Germline CDR1 reads SQVTM; CDR2 reads ANQGSEA. Trimming pared 8 bases from V and 5 bases from J, leaving 15 bases between. This CDR3 spans 12 amino acids. CDR3 nucleotide sequence: TGCAGCTCCGGGGGGAGGGGAACTGAAGCTTTCTTT. It specifies CSSGGRGTEAFF.

The chain joins TRBV7-6 to TRBJ2-7; TRBD1 might be the D (5 bases). Germline assignment: CDR1 SGHVS and CDR2 FNYEAQ. V was shortened by 1 base and J by 1 base, with 8 bases between the two germline ends. The CDR3 totals 14 residues. The CDR3 region has the DNA TGTGCCAGCAGCTTAGTTAGGGGTTCCTACGAGCAGTACTTC. Translating it yields CASSLVRGSYEQYF.

In DNA, the CDR3 is TGCGCCAGCAGCTTGGGACTAGCGGGGGGGCAATCGGGACGGGAGACCCAGTACTTC. Its protein is CASSLGLAGGQSGRETQYF. The chain employs TRBV5-1 and TRBJ2-5, with 14 bases aligning to TRBD2. With V trimmed by 0 bases and J by 5 bases, 12 bases remained unmatched. The CDR3 covers 19 residues. CDR1 SGHRS and CDR2 YFSETQ come from the germline V gene.

The sample holds a few counts of this clone. This rearrangement joins TRBV30 to TRBJ1-1; D remains unclear. Germline V gives CDR1 GTSNPN, CDR2 SVGIG (reference sequence). The CDR3 length is 13 residues. Trimming stripped 4 bases from V and 7 bases from J, with 16 bases between. This CDR3 reads CAWTPLEGSEAFF. CDR3 nucleotides: TGTGCCTGGACTCCCCTAGAGGGTAGTGAAGCTTTCTTT.

As DNA, the CDR3 is TGTGCCAGCAGCTTAGCGCCGGACAACTCCTACGAGCAGTACTTC. Its translation is CASSLAPDNSYEQYF. The V call is TRBV7-6, the J call TRBJ2-7, with D possibly being TRBD1 (5 bases). V gave up 0 bases and J gave up 0 bases, with 9 bases separating them. The CDR3 is made up of 15 amino acids. Germline CDR1 reads SGHVS; CDR2 reads FNYEAQ.